This is a list of T cell receptor beta chains from one sample in a study of OX40 agonist ivuxolimab in advanced cancers. This table comes from immunoSEQ multiplex PCR, and its TCRdb copy is limited to in-frame clones, with some not included. This sample has 60,000 to 85,000 clones; 75% to 80% occur once, and the top ten carry 1.6%. The material sequenced was CD4+ or CD8+ T cells sorted from blood, taken in a trial of the OX40 agonist ivuxolimab. These receptors all stem from an adult with an advanced solid tumor such as melanoma, head and neck, liver or kidney cancer. The CDR3 runs from the conserved cysteine through the conserved F or W. A D gene is named only where the DNA matches it firmly. The listing skips clone size in some rows; elsewhere it reads once, few, many or a size class.

cdr3_aa cdr3_nt j_call d_call cdr3_length clone_size v_call
CASSSLPSSYNEQFF TGCGCCAGCAGCTCACTCCCGAGCTCCTACAATGAGCAGTTCTTC TRBJ2-1 - 15 - TRBV5-1
CASSLGDVNYGYTF TGTGCCAGCAGCTTAGGTGACGTTAACTATGGCTACACCTTC TRBJ1-2 - 14 few TRBV11-2
CAWSVYLTLGTGELFF TGTGCCTGGAGTGTATACCTAACGTTGGGCACCGGGGAGCTGTTTTTT TRBJ2-2 - 16 few TRBV30
CASSMARDRVYGYTF TGTGCCAGTAGTATGGCACGGGACAGGGTGTATGGCTACACCTTC TRBJ1-2 TRBD1 15 - TRBV19
CASSQESGGAYEQYF TGTGCCAGCAGCCAGGAAAGCGGGGGGGCCTACGAGCAGTACTTC TRBJ2-7 TRBD2 15 - TRBV4-2
CASSSTGDRGYTF TGCGCCAGCAGCTCTACAGGGGATCGTGGCTACACCTTC TRBJ1-2 TRBD1 13 - TRBV5-1
CSVDPGQGGEKLFF TGCAGCGTTGACCCGGGACAGGGGGGTGAAAAACTGTTTTTT TRBJ1-4 TRBD1 14 - TRBV29-1
CASSRGQGIGTQYF TGTGCCAGCTCCAGGGGACAGGGGATCGGTACGCAGTATTTT TRBJ2-3 TRBD1 14 - TRBV6-1
CASRGWTREYEQYF TGTGCCAGCAGAGGTTGGACTAGGGAATACGAGCAGTACTTC TRBJ2-7 TRBD2 14 - TRBV11-2
CASSPGQGARSRYEQYF TGCGCCAGCAGCCCCGGACAGGGGGCGCGTTCTCGCTACGAGCAGTACTTC TRBJ2-7 TRBD1 17 - TRBV5-1
CASSQVAGSNTEAFF TGTGCCAGCAGCCAAGTGGCAGGATCGAACACTGAAGCTTTCTTT TRBJ1-1 - 15 - TRBV14
CASSQVLTEAFF TGTGCCAGCAGCCAAGTGTTGACTGAAGCTTTCTTT TRBJ1-1 - 12 - TRBV14
CASSSPTGELFF TGTGCCAGCAGTTCCCCCACCGGGGAGCTGTTTTTT TRBJ2-2 - 12 - TRBV6-5
CASSLLGRGRQPQHF TGTGCCAGCAGTTTACTAGGCAGGGGCAGGCAGCCCCAGCATTTT TRBJ1-5 - 15 few TRBV28
CASSQDKMRPSGAKNTGELFF TGCGCCAGCAGCCAAGATAAGATGCGGCCTAGCGGGGCAAAGAACACCGGGGAGCTGTTTTTT TRBJ2-2 TRBD2 21 - TRBV4-1
CASSLVFEDTQYF TGTGCCAGCAGCTTAGTTTTCGAGGATACGCAGTATTTT TRBJ2-3 - 13 - TRBV7-2
CASSFGGVGAGETQYF TGTGCCAGCAGCTTCGGCGGTGTGGGGGCGGGGGAGACCCAGTACTTC TRBJ2-5 - 16 - TRBV11-3
CASSQVGAQYTDTQYF TGTGCCAGCAGCCAGGTGGGGGCACAATATACAGATACGCAGTATTTT TRBJ2-3 - 16 - TRBV14
CASSPPGQVVADTQYF TGTGCCAGCTCACCACCGGGGCAGGTTGTTGCAGATACGCAGTATTTT TRBJ2-3 - 16 - TRBV18
CSVAGTSGGAYEQYF TGCAGCGTGGCCGGGACTAGCGGGGGGGCCTACGAGCAGTACTTC TRBJ2-7 TRBD2 15 - TRBV29-1
CASRGQGKYQPQHF TGTGCCAGCAGGGGACAGGGAAAGTATCAGCCCCAGCATTTT TRBJ1-5 TRBD1 14 - TRBV2
CASSYSLSANVLTF TGTGCCAGCAGTTACTCCTTGTCGGCCAACGTCCTGACTTTC TRBJ2-6 - 14 - TRBV6-6
CAISDGGSSPLHF TGTGCCATCAGTGATGGGGGTAGTTCACCCCTCCACTTT TRBJ1-6 - 13 - TRBV10-3
CASSLGAVTYNEQFF TGCGCCAGCAGCTTGGGGGCAGTTACCTACAATGAGCAGTTCTTC TRBJ2-1 - 15 - TRBV5-1
CASSLTAAQETQYF TGTGCCAGCAGCTTGACGGCAGCACAAGAGACCCAGTACTTC TRBJ2-5 - 14 - TRBV5-4
CASSGQALTEAFF TGTGCCAGCAGTGGTCAGGCACTCACTGAAGCTTTCTTT TRBJ1-1 - 13 - TRBV6-1
CASSSTGGFYEQYF TGTGCCAGCAGCTCGACAGGGGGGTTCTACGAGCAGTACTTC TRBJ2-7 TRBD1 14 - TRBV11-3
CASSLEGLGRETQYF TGCGCCAGCAGTTTGGAGGGACTAGGGAGAGAGACCCAGTACTTC TRBJ2-5 TRBD2 15 - TRBV5-1
CASSLAQGASDHYGYTF TGTGCCAGCAGCTTAGCCCAGGGCGCGAGTGATCACTATGGCTACACCTTC TRBJ1-2 - 17 - TRBV7-9
CASSSVGQVQFF TGTGCCAGCAGCTCCGTCGGCCAAGTTCAATTCTTC TRBJ2-1 - 12 - TRBV11-3
CASSLTSGSHETQYF TGTGCCAGCAGTTTGACTAGCGGGAGTCACGAGACCCAGTACTTC TRBJ2-5 TRBD2 15 once TRBV27
CASSSLAGVYEQYF TGTGCCAGCAGTTCACTAGCGGGAGTTTACGAGCAGTACTTC TRBJ2-7 TRBD2 14 - TRBV28
CASSRDRVEDTQYF TGTGCCAGCAGTAGGGACAGGGTGGAAGATACGCAGTATTTT TRBJ2-3 TRBD1 14 - TRBV27
CASSGQGASTDTQYF TGTGCCAGTAGTGGACAGGGTGCTAGCACAGATACGCAGTATTTT TRBJ2-3 TRBD1 15 - TRBV19
CASSTGGAMGNQPQHF TGTGCCAGCAGCACAGGGGGCGCAATGGGAAATCAGCCCCAGCATTTT TRBJ1-5 TRBD1 16 - TRBV7-8
CASSGRQGVSEAFF TGTGCCAGCAGTGGTAGACAGGGAGTCTCTGAAGCTTTCTTT TRBJ1-1 TRBD1 14 - TRBV6-1
CASSSDYRGGSYNEQFF TGCGCCAGCAGCTCCGACTACAGGGGCGGCTCCTACAATGAGCAGTTCTTC TRBJ2-1 TRBD1 17 once TRBV5-1
CSVMKRGAHTDTQYF TGCAGCGTTATGAAGCGGGGGGCCCACACAGATACGCAGTATTTT TRBJ2-3 TRBD2 15 - TRBV29-1
CASFRTGETQYF TGCGCCAGCTTCAGAACAGGGGAGACCCAGTACTTC TRBJ2-5 - 12 - TRBV5-1
CASSVGTGLNTIYF TGTGCCAGCAGCGTAGGGACAGGGTTAAACACCATATATTTT TRBJ1-3 TRBD1 14 medium-sized TRBV9
CASSLSGSYNEQFF TGTGCCAGCAGCCTTAGCGGCTCCTACAATGAGCAGTTCTTC TRBJ2-1 - 14 - TRBV7-9
CASSLVAGGPHEQYF TGTGCCAGCAGCTTAGTGGCGGGAGGGCCCCACGAGCAGTACTTC TRBJ2-7 TRBD2 15 - TRBV7-8
CASSLVQTGGLTAGGELFF TGTGCCAGCAGTTTGGTCCAAACAGGGGGTTTGACGGCAGGCGGGGAGCTGTTTTTT TRBJ2-2 TRBD1 19 - TRBV28
CASSFWPTGNYGYTF TGTGCCAGCAGTTTCTGGCCAACGGGGAACTATGGCTACACCTTC TRBJ1-2 - 15 - TRBV27
CASREALQPQHF TGTGCCAGCAGGGAAGCCCTTCAGCCCCAGCATTTT TRBJ1-5 - 12 - TRBV2
CASSGTTGWYGYTF TGTGCCAGCAGCGGGACAACAGGGTGGTATGGCTACACCTTC TRBJ1-2 - 14 - TRBV11-2
CASSIDPGVTTDTQYF TGTGCCAGTAGTATAGATCCGGGGGTTACGACAGATACGCAGTATTTT TRBJ2-3 - 16 - TRBV19
CASSLGQGETQYF TGTGCTAGCAGTTTGGGACAGGGGGAGACCCAGTACTTC TRBJ2-5 TRBD1 13 - TRBV7-7
CASSPQDVGNTIYF TGCGCCAGCAGCCCGCAGGACGTAGGAAACACCATATATTTT TRBJ1-3 - 14 few TRBV5-1
CAISENRGSMNTEAFF TGTGCCATCAGTGAGAACAGGGGGTCAATGAACACTGAAGCTTTCTTT TRBJ1-1 TRBD1 16 - TRBV10-3
CAIKDSLSPLHF TGTGCCATCAAGGACAGTTTATCACCCCTCCACTTT TRBJ1-6 - 12 few TRBV10-3
CASSPIAGGLAGELFF TGTGCCAGCAGTCCTATAGCGGGAGGATTGGCCGGGGAGCTGTTTTTT TRBJ2-2 TRBD2 16 few TRBV6-6
CASNAGSTDTQYF TGTGCCAGCAACGCGGGAAGCACAGATACGCAGTATTTT TRBJ2-3 - 13 once TRBV9
CASSRTGTGEGTDTQYF TGCGCCAGCAGCCGAACCGGGACAGGGGAAGGCACAGATACGCAGTATTTT TRBJ2-3 TRBD1 17 - TRBV4-1